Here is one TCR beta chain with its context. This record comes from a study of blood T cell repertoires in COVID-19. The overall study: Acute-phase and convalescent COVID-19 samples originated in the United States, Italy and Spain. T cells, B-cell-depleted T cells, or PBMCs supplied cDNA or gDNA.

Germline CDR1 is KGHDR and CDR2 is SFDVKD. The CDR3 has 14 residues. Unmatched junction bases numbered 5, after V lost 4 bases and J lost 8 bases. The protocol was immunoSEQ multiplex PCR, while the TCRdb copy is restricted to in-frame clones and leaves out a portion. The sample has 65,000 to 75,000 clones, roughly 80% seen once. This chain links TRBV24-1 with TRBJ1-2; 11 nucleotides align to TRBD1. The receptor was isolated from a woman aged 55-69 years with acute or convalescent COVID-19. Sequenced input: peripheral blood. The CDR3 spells CATSETGTGGGYTF. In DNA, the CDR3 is TGTGCCACCAGTGAGACCGGGACAGGGGGAGGCTACACCTTC.